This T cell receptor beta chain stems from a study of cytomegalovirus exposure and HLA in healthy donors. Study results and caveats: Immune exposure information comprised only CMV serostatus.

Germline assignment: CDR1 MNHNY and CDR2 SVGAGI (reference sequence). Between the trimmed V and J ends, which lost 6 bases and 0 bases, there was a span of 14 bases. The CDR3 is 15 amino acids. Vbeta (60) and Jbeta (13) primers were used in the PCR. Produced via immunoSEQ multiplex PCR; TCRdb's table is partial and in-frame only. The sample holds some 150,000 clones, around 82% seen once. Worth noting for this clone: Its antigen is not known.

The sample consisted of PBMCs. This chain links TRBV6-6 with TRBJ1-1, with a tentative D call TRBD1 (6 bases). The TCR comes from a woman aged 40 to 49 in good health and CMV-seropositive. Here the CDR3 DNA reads TGTGCCAGCAGGGGGCCAGGGGCACTGAACACTGAAGCTTTCTTT. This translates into CASRGPGALNTEAFF.